This is a list of T cell receptor beta chains from one sample in a study of blood T cell repertoires in COVID-19. Clones were read by immunoSEQ multiplex PCR, and TCRdb kept only the in-frame ones, dropping some. The table records hundreds of thousands of clones, less than 85% of them present only once. The sequenced sample consisted of PBMCs or T cells enriched from blood (not recorded which). The receptor set was obtained from a woman aged 45-65 years who had recovered from COVID-19. The CDR3 runs from the conserved cysteine through the conserved F or W.

CASSRGRLAGGNEQFF,TRBJ2-1,TRBV5-8
CASSITGVSTNEKLFF,TRBJ1-4,TRBV7-9
CASSLERQEAKNIQYF,TRBJ2-4,TRBV5-1
CASSVKWTGGYNEQFF,TRBJ2-1,TRBV5-4
CASSLSGLAGDEQFF,TRBJ2-1,TRBV7-2
CASSSGGISIPITDTQYF,TRBJ2-3,TRBV19
CAWRPPGAGPQHF,TRBJ1-5,TRBV30
CASRANQGIDQPQHF,TRBJ1-5,TRBV6-4
CASRMGGGRRGDTIYF,TRBJ1-3,TRBV13
CASSSGQDNQPQHF,TRBJ1-5,TRBV5-1
CASSESTGVPRLEKLFF,TRBJ1-4,TRBV5-6
CASSESFGGLNTDTQYF,TRBJ2-3,TRBV10-1
CASSTIAGGQETQYF,TRBJ2-5,TRBV9
CAWDTGGGSTEAFF,TRBJ1-1,TRBV30
CASSRLDKEVEETQYF,TRBJ2-5,TRBV28
CSASPPGNTEAFF,TRBJ1-1,TRBV20-1
CALGLAGVIEQFF,TRBJ2-1,TRBV30
CASSGGHTPWYGYTF,TRBJ1-2,TRBV27
CASSLDWGPGRLFF,TRBJ1-4,TRBV5-5
CASSQGGTGGVETQYF,TRBJ2-5,TRBV4-2
CASSLRVGATNEKLFF,TRBJ1-4,TRBV4-1
CASSPLKSTLEGEKLFF,TRBJ1-4,TRBV3-1/TRBV3-2
CASSSTGVETQYF,TRBJ2-5,TRBV4-2
CASGATGNGYTF,TRBJ1-2,TRBV5-1
CASSKDFSGGDLDTQYF,TRBJ2-3,TRBV5-1
CASSPRQASEQYF,TRBJ2-7,TRBV18
CASSLTESSPLHF,TRBJ1-6,TRBV27
CASSVSGIIGNEQFF,TRBJ2-1,TRBV9
CASSFTGTEGAFF,TRBJ1-1,TRBV12-3/TRBV12-4
CSATGQINEKLFF,TRBJ1-4,TRBV29-1
CASSETGFQPQHF,TRBJ1-5,TRBV5-1
CASSLGQGPQHF,TRBJ1-5,TRBV5-6
CASSQIQGFSYEQYF,TRBJ2-7,TRBV4-3
CASSERTGGFSPLHF,TRBJ1-6,TRBV25-1
CASSEEIVAGHEQFF,TRBJ2-1,TRBV2
CASSLRRGDYEQYF,TRBJ2-7,TRBV7-8
CASSLAPGGPNTGELFF,TRBJ2-2,TRBV28
CASSVGQAKGKLFF,TRBJ1-4,TRBV5-6
CASSYPMYEQYF,TRBJ2-7,TRBV6-2/TRBV6-3
CASSHAGSGANVLTF,TRBJ2-6,TRBV27
CASTNLREQFF,TRBJ2-1,TRBV19
CASSPDRGFVGYTF,TRBJ1-2,TRBV6-5
CASIRLAGAPWDEQFF,TRBJ2-1,TRBV28
CASSRGNYGYTF,TRBJ1-2,TRBV12-3/TRBV12-4
CASSPSSPYGYTF,TRBJ1-2,TRBV18
CSGAGVSYNEQFF,TRBJ2-1,TRBV29-1
CASSLLSTDTQYF,TRBJ2-3,TRBV7-9
CASSLDPGRNQPQHF,TRBJ1-5,TRBV7-2
CATGEWSPGNTIYF,TRBJ1-3,TRBV10-3
CAGNRGAGNTIYF,TRBJ1-3,TRBV30
CASSQDRRETQYF,TRBJ2-5,TRBV7-2
CASRWTARTEAFF,TRBJ1-1,TRBV27